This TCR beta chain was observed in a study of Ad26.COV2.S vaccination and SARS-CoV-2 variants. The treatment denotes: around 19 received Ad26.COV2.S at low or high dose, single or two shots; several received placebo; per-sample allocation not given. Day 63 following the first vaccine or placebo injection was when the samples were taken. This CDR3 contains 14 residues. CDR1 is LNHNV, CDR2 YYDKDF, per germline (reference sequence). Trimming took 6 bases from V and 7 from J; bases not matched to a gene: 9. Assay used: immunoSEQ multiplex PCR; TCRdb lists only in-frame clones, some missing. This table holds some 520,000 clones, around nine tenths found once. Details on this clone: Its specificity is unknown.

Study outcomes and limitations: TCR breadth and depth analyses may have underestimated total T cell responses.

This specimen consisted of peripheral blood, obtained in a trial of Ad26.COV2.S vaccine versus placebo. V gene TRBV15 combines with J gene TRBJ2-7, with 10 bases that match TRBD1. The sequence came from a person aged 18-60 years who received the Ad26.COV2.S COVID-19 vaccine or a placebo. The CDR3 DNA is TGTGCCACCAGGCGGGACAGGGGAGAGGGAGAGCAGTACTTC. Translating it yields CATRRDRGEGEQYF.